The sequence of this T cell receptor beta chain was determined in a study of CD8+ T cells in alopecia areata. TCR sequencing used cDNA made by reverse transcription of extracted RNA. Some clones are missing from TCRdb's copy, which holds only in-frame ones; the method was immunoSEQ multiplex PCR. The sample has over 95,000 clones; roughly 56% are singletons. Noted treatment: oral pan-JAK inhibitor, 5-10 mg twice daily. Specimen: CD4+ T cells sorted from blood, collected at week 24, from a patient treated with tofacitinib. The clonotype was recovered from a human donor with alopecia areata.

The CDR3 sequence: CAWDPMRSGNSPLHF. Written as DNA, the CDR3 is TGTGCCTGGGACCCTATGAGGTCGGGGAATTCACCCCTCCACTTT. The chain has TRBV30 and TRBJ1-6, with D unresolved. Trimming stripped 5 bases from V and 7 bases from J, with 18 bases between. The CDR3 is 15 amino acids. From germline, CDR1 is GTSNPN and CDR2 SVGIG (reference sequence).